This TCR beta chain was sequenced for a study of T cells expressing NK-cell markers. About the study: The TCR beta repertoires originated in sorted CD3+CD56+NKG2C+, CD3+CD56+NKG2C- and CD3+CD56-NKG2C+ T cells. Study results and caveats: In a handful of donors, dominant clonotypes made up roughly 28.3-65% of CD3+CD56-NKG2C+ cells.

Comments on this clonotype: Its target is unknown.

The CDR3 sequence is 15 residues long. The germline gives CDR1 SGHVS, CDR2 FNYEAQ. No DNA is given; TCRdb re-called the 5' RACE reads and lists each CDR3 protein once. The sample table includes a few hundred thousand distinct CDR3 sequences. Sequenced: blood T cells: a sorted CD56 or NKG2C T cell subset, CD4+ or CD8+ T cells, or bulk PBMC T cells (not recorded which). The clonotype comes from a man younger than 30 in good health. The rearrangement links TRBV7-6 to TRBJ2-3; TCRdb lists TRBD2, though no DNA is available to test this call. CDR3 region: CASSLVVGSTDTQYF.